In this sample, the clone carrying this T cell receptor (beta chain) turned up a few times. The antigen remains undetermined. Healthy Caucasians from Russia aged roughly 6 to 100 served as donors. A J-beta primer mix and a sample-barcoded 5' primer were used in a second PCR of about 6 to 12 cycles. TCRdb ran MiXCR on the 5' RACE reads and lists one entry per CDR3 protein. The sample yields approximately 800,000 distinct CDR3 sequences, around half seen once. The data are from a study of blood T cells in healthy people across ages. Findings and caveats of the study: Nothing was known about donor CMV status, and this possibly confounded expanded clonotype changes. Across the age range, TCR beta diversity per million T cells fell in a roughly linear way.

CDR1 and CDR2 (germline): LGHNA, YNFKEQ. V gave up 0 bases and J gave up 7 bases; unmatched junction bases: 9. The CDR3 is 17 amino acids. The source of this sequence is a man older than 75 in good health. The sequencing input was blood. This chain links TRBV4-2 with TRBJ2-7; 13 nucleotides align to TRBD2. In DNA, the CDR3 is TGTGCCAGCAGCCAAGAACGAGGACTAGCGGGAGCAGGTGAGCAGTACTTC. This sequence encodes CASSQERGLAGAGEQYF.